The rows below give T cell receptor beta chains drawn from one sample of a study of post-analysis software for immune sequencing data. TCRdb processed the PCR reads anew with MiXCR; each CDR3 protein has one entry. The sample includes some 450,000 distinct CDR3 sequences, around 40% seen only once; the top ten take about an eighth. Material for sequencing was blood. These receptors were collected from a girl aged 10 to 17 with multiple sclerosis. The CDR3 runs from the conserved cysteine through the conserved F or W. D genes are given only for firm matches. Some rows mark clone size as missing; the rest say once, few, many or name a class of expanded clone.

V gene	CDR3 length	D gene	J gene	clone size	CDR3 protein	CDR3 DNA
TRBV4-3	17	TRBD2	TRBJ2-1	NA	CASSQRLTTSGNNEQFF	TGCGCCAGCAGCCAAAGGTTGACGACTAGCGGGAACAATGAGCAGTTCTTC
TRBV12-3/TRBV12-4	14	TRBD2	TRBJ2-1	NA	CASIKTSGSFEQFF	TGTGCCAGCATCAAGACTAGCGGGAGTTTTGAGCAGTTCTTC
TRBV20-1	14	TRBD1	TRBJ1-5	NA	CSARGTGGNQPQHF	TGCAGTGCTAGGGGAACAGGGGGGAATCAGCCCCAGCATTTT
TRBV29-1	13	NA	TRBJ2-2	NA	CSVEPGDTGELFF	TGCAGCGTTGAGCCAGGGGACACCGGGGAGCTGTTTTTT
TRBV20-1	14	TRBD1	TRBJ2-3	few	CSARDREVPDTQYF	TGCAGTGCTCGGGACAGGGAAGTCCCAGATACGCAGTATTTT
TRBV5-1	16	NA	TRBJ2-7	NA	CASSLALAGVENEQYF	TGCGCCAGCAGCTTGGCCCTGGCAGGGGTGGAAAACGAGCAGTACTTC
TRBV20-1	14	TRBD1	TRBJ1-2	few	CSGKYRGQNYGYTF	TGCAGTGGGAAGTACAGGGGGCAAAACTATGGCTACACCTTC
TRBV4-2	15	TRBD2	TRBJ2-1	NA	CASSQDTSGRREQFF	TGTGCCAGCAGCCAAGATACTAGCGGGAGACGAGAGCAGTTCTTC
TRBV4-3	17	NA	TRBJ2-6	few	CASSQTRRDSGANVLTF	TGCGCCAGCAGCCAGACTCGACGCGACTCTGGGGCCAACGTCCTGACTTTC
TRBV20-1	15	NA	TRBJ1-2	few	CSARDSAREVHGYTF	TGCAGTGCTAGAGATTCGGCCCGAGAAGTTCATGGCTACACCTTC
TRBV5-6	15	NA	TRBJ2-5	few	CASSLVVAGVETQYF	TGTGCCAGCAGCTTGGTTGTGGCCGGAGTGGAGACCCAGTACTTC
TRBV29-1	15	TRBD1	TRBJ1-1	NA	CSVEGGRGLGTEAFF	TGCAGCGTTGAGGGAGGCAGGGGGCTTGGCACTGAAGCTTTCTTT
TRBV5-1	15	TRBD2	TRBJ2-1	NA	CASSFASGNNNEQFF	TGCGCCAGCAGCTTTGCTAGCGGGAATAACAATGAGCAGTTCTTC
TRBV6-5	12	NA	TRBJ1-6	NA	CASSPANSPLHF	TGTGCCAGCAGCCCCGCAAATTCACCCCTCCACTTT
TRBV10-3	12	NA	TRBJ2-3	NA	CAISPGTDTQYF	TGTGCCATCAGTCCAGGCACAGATACGCAGTATTTT
TRBV5-1	16	NA	TRBJ2-7	few	CASSPIPFGADKEQYF	TGCGCCAGCAGCCCGATTCCGTTTGGCGCAGACAAAGAGCAGTACTTC
TRBV15	16	TRBD2	TRBJ2-7	few	CATSRGRLAATYEQYF	TGTGCCACCAGCAGAGGGAGGCTAGCGGCCACCTACGAGCAGTACTTC
TRBV24-1	16	TRBD1	TRBJ2-1	once	CATSDRDREGHNEQFF	TGTGCCACCAGTGATCGGGACAGGGAGGGCCACAATGAGCAGTTCTTC
TRBV29-1	12	TRBD1	TRBJ2-7	few	CSVAQGVYEQYF	TGCAGCGTTGCCCAGGGGGTATACGAGCAGTACTTC
TRBV7-3	15	NA	TRBJ1-4	NA	CASSSVGGPNEKLFF	TGTGCCAGCAGCTCCGTGGGGGGACCTAATGAAAAACTGTTTTTT
TRBV12-3/TRBV12-4	15	TRBD2	TRBJ2-1	few	CASSLAGEYYNEQFF	TGTGCCAGCAGCTTAGCGGGAGAGTACTACAATGAGCAGTTCTTC
TRBV12-3/TRBV12-4	16	TRBD2	TRBJ2-2	NA	CASSLQREFLTGELFF	TGTGCCAGCAGCCTTCAGCGGGAATTCCTCACCGGGGAGCTGTTTTTT
TRBV28	16	NA	TRBJ2-3	few	CASSLRDGFYGDTQYF	TGTGCCAGCAGTCTCAGGGACGGCTTTTATGGAGATACGCAGTATTTT
TRBV29-1	14	TRBD1	TRBJ2-7	NA	CSVGLRQGPYEQYF	TGCAGCGTTGGGCTACGACAGGGTCCCTACGAGCAGTACTTC
TRBV5-4	18	TRBD2	TRBJ2-7	NA	CASSLDLAGGLSSYEQYF	TGTGCCAGCAGCTTGGATCTAGCGGGAGGGCTGAGCTCCTACGAGCAGTACTTC
TRBV7-2	20	NA	TRBJ2-7	few	CASSHYPSGRTRGPLYEQYF	TGTGCCAGCAGCCATTACCCCAGCGGGCGTACCCGGGGGCCGTTGTACGAGCAGTACTTC
TRBV11-2	16	NA	TRBJ2-3	NA	CASSSPRLVGSDTQYF	TGTGCCAGCAGCTCCCCGAGGCTAGTGGGTTCAGATACGCAGTATTTT
TRBV28	16	NA	TRBJ2-3	NA	CASSLLTDPSTDTQYF	TGTGCCAGCAGTTTATTAACTGACCCTAGCACAGATACGCAGTATTTT